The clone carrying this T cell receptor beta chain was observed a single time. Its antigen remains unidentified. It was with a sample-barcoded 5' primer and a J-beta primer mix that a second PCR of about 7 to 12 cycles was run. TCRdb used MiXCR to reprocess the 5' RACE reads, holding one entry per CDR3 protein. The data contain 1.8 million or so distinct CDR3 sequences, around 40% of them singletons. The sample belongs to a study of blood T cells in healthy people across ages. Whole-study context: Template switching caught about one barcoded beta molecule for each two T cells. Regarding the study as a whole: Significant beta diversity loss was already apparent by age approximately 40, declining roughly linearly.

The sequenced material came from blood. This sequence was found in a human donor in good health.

In DNA, the CDR3 is TGTGCCAGCAGCGTATATACGGGACAGGATGGTGTTGGCTACACCTTC. As protein: CASSVYTGQDGVGYTF. This chain joins TRBV9 and TRBJ1-2, with 8 bases fitting TRBD1. V shed 1 base and J 7 bases; nucleotides not matched to a gene: 12. Germline values: CDR1 SGDLS, CDR2 YYNGEE. The CDR3 sequence is 16 residues long.